This TCR beta chain was sequenced during a study of tumor and adjacent non-tumor tissue in lung cancer. The wider study: The cohort had about twelve adenocarcinoma, a couple of squamous cell and 1 small cell patients. On average, productive TCRbeta reads reached a few million per sample. Stage I to III disease affected approximately 11 men and roughly 5 women aged about 31 to 80. General observations from the study: Top 100 clones took a larger repertoire share in normal lung.

RNA was extracted from bulk tissue without any cell sorting. Notes on this clonotype: Its antigen is unknown.

Three rounds of nested PCR, following a modified ARM-PCR protocol, produced the TCRbeta library. TCRdb reprocessed the multiplex PCR reads via MiXCR and lists one record per CDR3 protein. The sample shows fewer than 120,000 distinct CDR3 sequences, under 90% of them seen only once. CDR1 is MGHDK and CDR2 is SYGVNS in the germline V gene. V was pared by 4 bases and J by 1 base, with 19 bases between. This CDR3 has 17 amino acids. The material sequenced was lung tumor tissue. The rearrangement joins TRBV25-1 to TRBJ1-1; perhaps TRBD1 as D (6 bases). The origin of this receptor is a man in his 70s with non-small cell lung cancer. The CDR3 nucleotides are TGTGCCAGCAGTGGTGGGCAGGGGTTAGGCTGGAACACTGAAGCTTTCTTT. Protein: CASSGGQGLGWNTEAFF.